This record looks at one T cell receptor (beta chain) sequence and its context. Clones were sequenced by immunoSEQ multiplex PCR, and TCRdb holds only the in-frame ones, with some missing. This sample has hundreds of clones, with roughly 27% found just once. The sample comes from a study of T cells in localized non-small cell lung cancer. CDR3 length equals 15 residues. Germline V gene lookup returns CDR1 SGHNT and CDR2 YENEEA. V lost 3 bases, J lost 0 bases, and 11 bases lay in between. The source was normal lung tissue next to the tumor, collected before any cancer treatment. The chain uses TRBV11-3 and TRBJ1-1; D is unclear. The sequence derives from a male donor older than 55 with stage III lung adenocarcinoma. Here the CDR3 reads CASSLREFMNTEAFF. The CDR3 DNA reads TGTGCCAGCAGCTTGAGGGAGTTCATGAACACTGAAGCTTTCTTT.